This entry lists 23 T cell receptor beta chains sequenced from one sample in a study of T cells after posttransplantation cyclophosphamide (dated by TCRdb to 2016 to 2017). The library was prepared using the immunoSEQ multiplex PCR assay. The table was pulled from immuneACCESS by TCRdb, which kept in-frame rearrangements only. Such tables lose some clones; where checked, under half of the loss comes from unresolved V genes, and the rest has no known cause. In this sample the table shows 45,000 or so clones, roughly nine tenths of which occur a single time. In total, the top ten clones hold roughly 2.9% of the sample. The sample was PBMCs. These receptors all come from a woman aged 45-60 years in good health and a related stem cell transplant donor.

The V and J genes are TRBV11-2 and TRBJ1-4; perhaps TRBD1 as D (6 bases). Germline CDR1 reads SGHAT; CDR2 reads FQNNGV. Trimming pared 3 bases from V and 7 bases from J, leaving 12 bases between. The CDR3 covers 14 residues. The CDR3 protein is CASSFGQMVEKLFF. CDR3 DNA: TGTGCCAGCAGCTTTGGACAGATGGTTGAAAAACTGTTTTTT.

The table lists this clone with a count of one. The J gene is TRBJ2-2, the V gene TRBV5-1; 14 bases match TRBD2. Trimming took 4 bases from V and 1 from J; bases not matched to a gene: 3. Looked up from germline, CDR1 is SGHRS and CDR2 is YFSETQ. There are 17 residues in the CDR3. The CDR3 is CASSKTSGGENTGELFF. In DNA form, the CDR3 reads TGCGCCAGCAGCAAGACTAGCGGGGGGGAGAACACCGGGGAGCTGTTTTTT.

As concerns this clone: The junction does not match germline at one end; this may be a read error. The chain combines TRBV29-1 with TRBJ1-2; 7 bases line up with TRBD1. The CDR3 sequence is 13 residues long. CDR1 and CDR2 from the germline V gene are SQVTM and ANQGSEA. In nucleotides, the CDR3 is TGCAGCGTTCTATCCGGGACAGTCTATGGCTACCCCTTC. Amino acid sequence: CSVLSGTVYGYPF.

The CDR3: CASSFSGDSYNEQFF. The CDR3 bases are TGTGCCAGCAGCTTTAGCGGGGATTCCTACAATGAGCAGTTCTTC. The chain has TRBV9 and TRBJ2-1; 8 bases align to TRBD2. The germline V gene has CDR1 SGDLS and CDR2 YYNGEE. Trimming removed 4 bases from V and 1 base from J; junction bases left unmatched: 4. The CDR3 consists of 15 residues.

The rearrangement links TRBV12-5 to TRBJ2-1; 10 nucleotides match TRBD2. The V gene's germline CDR1 is LGHNT and CDR2 FRNRAP. The CDR3 covers 14 residues. The V segment lost 7 bases and the J segment 6 bases; nucleotides outside the gene matches: 6. The CDR3 coding sequence is TGTGCTAGTGACCCTAGCGGGGGCCGCAATGAGCAGTTCTTC. Translation gives CASDPSGGRNEQFF.

The rearrangement links TRBV6-6 to TRBJ1-1; tentative D call: TRBD1 (5 bases). V was trimmed by 10 bases and J by 3 bases, leaving 15 bases between them. Per the germline V gene, CDR1 is MNHNY and CDR2 is SVGAGI (reference sequence). This CDR3 is built from 13 residues. As DNA, the CDR3 is TGTGCCACCAAAAACGGGGGGGACACTGAAGCTTTCTTT. Its translation is CATKNGGDTEAFF.

The chain uses TRBV5-4 and TRBJ1-6; weak D call: TRBD1 (6 bases). CDR3 length: 17 residues. Germline-derived CDR1 and CDR2 are SGHNT and YYREEE (reference sequence). Trimming shortened V by 4 bases and J by 5 bases, and 19 bases separated the two germline ends. In DNA, the CDR3 is TGTGCCAGCAGCCACAATCTACAGGGAATGGATAATTCACCCCTCCACTTT. The encoded protein is CASSHNLQGMDNSPLHF.

The chain employs TRBV7-8 and TRBJ2-2, with a weak D call TRBD1 (6 bases). V gave up 3 bases and J gave up 4 bases, with 15 bases separating them. This CDR3 is 16 amino acids long. Germline CDR1 reads SGHVS; CDR2 reads FQNEAQ. Here the CDR3 DNA reads TGTGCCAGCAGCTTCCCCGGGACACTTGGCACCGGGGAGCTGTTTTTT. Translation gives CASSFPGTLGTGELFF.

This chain uses TRBV20-1 with TRBJ2-1, with a tentative D call TRBD1 (5 bases). Germline CDR1 is DFQATT and CDR2 is SNEGSKA (reference sequence). Trimming left V 1 base short and J 8 bases short, with 6 bases between. This CDR3 is 11 amino acids long. The CDR3 sequence is CSARARDEQFF. The CDR3 DNA follows: TGCAGTGCTAGAGCCAGGGATGAGCAGTTCTTC.

This clone has only one observation. J is TRBJ1-1 and V is TRBV27; 12 bases align to TRBD1. This CDR3 comprises 18 residues. The trim removed 5 bases at V and 1 base at J, leaving 11 bases unmatched. Germline V CDR1 and CDR2: MNHEY, SMNVEV (reference sequence). CDR3 residues: CASSTGQGAAKTNTEAFF. CDR3 bases: TGTGCCAGCAGTACGGGACAGGGGGCGGCGAAGACGAACACTGAAGCTTTCTTT.

The rearrangement links TRBV29-1 to TRBJ2-3; tentatively, D is TRBD1 (5 bases). Germline V gene lookup returns CDR1 SQVTM and CDR2 ANQGSEA. The CDR3 runs to 14 residues. Trimming shortened V by 1 base and J by 2 bases, and 10 bases separated the two germline ends. CDR3 DNA: TGCAGCGTTGAAGGGACACGGGCCACAGATACGCAGTATTTT. Protein product: CSVEGTRATDTQYF.

The V call is TRBV7-9, the J call TRBJ2-3; no firm D call. CDR1 and CDR2 (germline): SEHNR, FQNEAQ (reference sequence). Trimming pared 5 bases from V and 0 bases from J, leaving 6 bases between. This CDR3 region has 13 residues. CDR3 sequence: CASSPSSTDTQYF. CDR3 in DNA: TGTGCCAGCAGCCCGTCTAGCACAGATACGCAGTATTTT.

The chain couples TRBV7-6 to TRBJ2-2; D is unresolved. The CDR3 runs to 14 residues. The V end was cut by 5 bases, the J end by 0 bases, with 7 bases between. Germline assignment: CDR1 SGHVS and CDR2 FNYEAQ. CDR3 region: CASSPGSNTGELFF. The CDR3 DNA reads TGTGCCAGCAGCCCCGGGTCGAACACCGGGGAGCTGTTTTTT.

This rearrangement joins TRBV4-2 to TRBJ2-3, with no clear D. Germline V gives CDR1 LGHNA, CDR2 YNFKEQ. The CDR3 runs 13 residues. V lost 0 bases and J lost 3, with 4 bases in between. The CDR3 loop reads CASSQDLTDTQYF. CDR3 bases: TGTGCCAGCAGCCAAGATCTAACAGATACGCAGTATTTT.

The chain combines TRBV29-1 with TRBJ2-3; TRBD2 might be the D (6 bases). With 4 bases removed from V and 0 bases from J, the gap between germline ends came to 11 bases. The CDR3 is made up of 14 amino acids. Germline V CDR1 and CDR2: SQVTM, ANQGSEA. CDR3: CSVAWRESTDTQYF. CDR3 coding DNA: TGCAGCGTTGCTTGGCGGGAAAGCACAGATACGCAGTATTTT.

This clone was seen only once. The chain carries TRBV7-8 and TRBJ2-3; 12 positions match TRBD2. CDR1 and CDR2 (germline): SGHVS, FQNEAQ. The CDR3 runs 17 residues. Trimming at V came to 5 bases and at J to 3 bases, leaving 9 bases not matched to a gene. The CDR3 region is CASSPPSGGAGTDTQYF. CDR3 sequence (DNA): TGTGCCAGCAGCCCACCTAGCGGGGGGGCCGGGACAGATACGCAGTATTTT.

J is TRBJ2-1 and V is TRBV18; TRBD2 agrees at 8 bases. With V trimmed by 3 bases and J by 1 base, 2 bases remained unmatched. CDR3 length equals 15 residues. The V gene's germline CDR1 is KGHSH and CDR2 LQKENI. DNA for the CDR3: TGTGCCAGCTCACCGAGCGGGAGTTCCTACAATGAGCAGTTCTTC. Translating gives CASSPSGSSYNEQFF. Variable domain in full (rest from reference TRBV18 and TRBJ2-1): NAGVMQNPRHLVRRRGQEARLRCSPMKGHSHVYWYRQLPEEGLKFMVYLQKENIIDESGMPKERFSAEFPKEGPSILRIQQVVRGDSAAYFCASSPSGSSYNEQFFGPGTRLTVL.

The V gene is TRBV27, the J gene TRBJ2-2; D is perhaps TRBD2 (5 bases). Germline V gene sequence: CDR1 MNHEY, CDR2 SMNVEV (reference sequence). The CDR3 extends over 14 amino acids. V dropped 7 bases and J dropped 1 base, with 10 bases sitting between them. This chain's CDR3 is CASKRDGNTGELFF. DNA of the CDR3: TGTGCCAGCAAGAGGGATGGGAACACCGGGGAGCTGTTTTTT.

The rearrangement joins TRBV28 to TRBJ1-4, with TRBD1 identical over 9 bases. V shed 4 bases, J shed 6 bases, and the junction held 6 bases outside the gene matches. CDR1 is MDHEN, CDR2 SYDVKM, per germline. CDR3 length: 15 residues. The CDR3 loop reads CASSSRDREDEKLFF. CDR3 bases: TGTGCCAGCAGTTCCCGGGACAGGGAAGATGAAAAACTGTTTTTT.

This sequence joins TRBV7-2 and TRBJ2-7, with a weak D call TRBD2 (6 bases). CDR3 length: 14 residues. CDR1 is SGHTA, CDR2 FQGNSA, per germline. Between the trimmed V and J ends, which lost 5 bases and 4 bases, there was a span of 15 bases. CDR3 loop: CASSAGTDGYEQYF. Written as DNA, the CDR3 is TGTGCCAGCAGCGCCGGGACTGACGGTTACGAGCAGTACTTC.

The chain recombines TRBV7-6 with TRBJ1-1; D might be TRBD1 (5 bases). Germline values: CDR1 SGHVS, CDR2 FNYEAQ. The V end lost 5 bases, the J end lost 11 bases, and 18 bases lay between the germline ends. CDR3 length: 13 residues. CDR3 amino acids: CASSPGGSPGAFF. In nucleotides, the CDR3 is TGTGCCAGCAGCCCGGGGGGTAGCCCTGGGGCTTTCTTT.

This chain links TRBV7-6 with TRBJ2-2; the match to TRBD2 covers 10 bases. Germline trimming cut 5 bases from V and 4 bases from J; bases unmatched to any gene: 10. CDR3 length: 17 residues. Germline CDR1 reads SGHVS; CDR2 reads FNYEAQ. This CDR3 reads CASSRRASGGTTGELFF. Written as DNA, the CDR3 is TGTGCCAGCAGCCGCCGGGCTAGCGGGGGTACCACCGGGGAGCTGTTTTTT. Full variable domain (outside the CDR3, taken from reference TRBV7-6 and TRBJ2-2): GAGVSQSPRYKVTKRGQDVALRCDPISGHVSLYWYRQALGQGPEFLTYFNYEAQQDKSGLPNDRFSAERPEGSISTLTIQRTEQRDSAMYRCASSRRASGGTTGELFFGEGSRLTVL.

The chain recombines TRBV23-1 with TRBJ2-2, with TRBD1 matching 8 bases. TRBV23-1 is known as an ORF, though its function is uncertain. Trimming took 9 bases from V and 6 from J; bases not matched to a gene: 15. The CDR3 is made up of 16 amino acids. The CDR3 loop is CARFSGQGRWAGELFF. CDR3 coding DNA: TGCGCCAGGTTTTCTGGACAGGGAAGGTGGGCCGGGGAGCTGTTTTTT.